This T cell receptor (beta chain) was captured by sequencing in a study of OX40 agonist ivuxolimab in advanced cancers. About the study: Participants could have had prior anti-PD-1, anti-PD-L1 or anti-CTLA-4 therapy, and more than 35% had some.

Concerning this clone itself: Its antigen remains unidentified.

Findings and caveats of the study: In the expanded peripheral T cells, antigen specificity was never determined. Low normalized T-cell clonal expansion was also seen in some nonresponders.

Measured with immunoSEQ multiplex PCR; TCRdb has only the in-frame clones, and not every one. This sample has about 93,000 clones, with 90% to 95% found just once. This CDR3 region has 15 residues. Germline-derived CDR1 and CDR2 are MNHEY and SMNVEV (reference sequence). V was trimmed by 6 bases and J by 2 bases, leaving 13 bases between them. The receptor was isolated from an adult with an advanced solid tumor such as melanoma, head and neck, liver or kidney cancer. Sequencing was performed on CD4+ or CD8+ T cells sorted from blood, taken in a trial of the OX40 agonist ivuxolimab. The J gene is TRBJ1-4, the V gene TRBV27; perhaps TRBD1 as D (6 bases). In DNA form, the CDR3 reads TGTGCCAGCAGCAGCACAGGGTTGACTAATGAAAAACTGTTTTTT. It encodes CASSSTGLTNEKLFF.